This paragraph reports one T cell receptor (beta chain). Preparation of TCR beta libraries was done by quantitative 5'-RACE with molecular barcodes. TCRdb itself ran the 5' RACE reads through MiXCR, one entry per CDR3 protein. This sample has 200,000 or so distinct CDR3 sequences, with 10% to 15% found just once. Germline CDR1 SGHRS, CDR2 YFSETQ. The CDR3 has 21 amino acids. V was trimmed by 1 base and J by 7 bases, leaving 33 bases between them. These data come from a study of CD8 T cells in ankylosing spondylitis. The rearrangement uses TRBV5-1 and TRBJ2-1, with D possibly being TRBD2 (10 bases). The sequence derives from a female donor with ankylosing spondylitis or in good health (not recorded which). The source material was blood, either unsorted or a sorted T cell fraction (not recorded which). DNA of the CDR3: TGCGCCAGCAGCTTGAACAGGAAGGGACAGGGAGGACTAGCGGCGGGGAATGAGCAGTTCTTC. Protein: CASSLNRKGQGGLAAGNEQFF.